The rows below give T cell receptor beta chains drawn from one sample of a study of molecular identifiers for immune sequencing clone quantification. Using its own MiXCR run on the PCR reads, TCRdb lists one record per CDR3 protein. The data contain 75,000 to 95,000 distinct CDR3 sequences, more than 20% of them seen just once; the ten biggest clones take up approximately 0.8%. Sequenced sample: naive CD8+ T cells from blood, with Jurkat cell RNA spiked in. The receptors were sampled from a human donor in good health. Some libraries in this study had Jurkat cell RNA spiked in. The CDR3 runs from the conserved cysteine through the conserved F or W. The D gene is left open where the match is weak. The size field is filled for only some rows; it gives once, few, many or a size class.

d_call	j_call	clone_size	v_call	cdr3_aa	cdr3_nt
.	TRBJ2-7	.	TRBV20-1	CSARDAGAEQYF	TGCAGTGCTAGAGATGCTGGCGCCGAGCAGTACTTC
.	TRBJ1-5	.	TRBV4-1	CASSPLQGNQPQHF	TGCGCCAGCAGCCCCCTCCAGGGCAATCAGCCCCAGCATTTT
TRBD2	TRBJ2-3	.	TRBV6-2/TRBV6-3	CASSYSPSGGYTQYF	TGTGCCAGCAGTTATAGTCCTAGCGGGGGATATACGCAGTATTTT
.	TRBJ2-4	few	TRBV6-2/TRBV6-3	CASSYPPIGGPDIQYF	TGTGCCAGCAGTTACCCCCCAATAGGGGGGCCCGACATTCAGTACTTC
.	TRBJ2-7	.	TRBV6-5	CASSLPGQNAQYF	TGTGCCAGCAGTCTTCCGGGCCAAAATGCGCAGTACTTC
TRBD2	TRBJ2-3	many	TRBV4-3	CASSQIRGGLADTQYF	TGCGCCAGCAGCCAAATACGGGGGGGCCTCGCAGATACGCAGTATTTT
TRBD1	TRBJ1-2	many	TRBV29-1	CSVISGTGGGYTF	TGCAGCGTGATTTCCGGGACAGGGGGCGGCTACACCTTC
.	TRBJ2-1	few	TRBV3-1	CASSQDLSGRSSYNEQFF	TGTGCCAGCAGCCAAGATCTGTCAGGGAGGAGCTCCTACAATGAGCAGTTCTTC
TRBD2	TRBJ2-3	few	TRBV6-1	CATGRSRMGDTQYF	TGTGCCACCGGGAGGTCGCGAATGGGAGATACGCAGTATTTT
.	TRBJ2-7	few	TRBV7-6	CASSLSTVSYEQYF	TGTGCCAGCAGCTTAAGTACGGTCTCCTACGAGCAGTACTTC
TRBD2	TRBJ2-4	.	TRBV7-2	CAGSLAVAKNVQYF	TGTGCCGGCAGCCTAGCGGTAGCCAAAAACGTTCAGTACTTC
.	TRBJ2-3	many	TRBV19	CASATVPTDTQYF	TGTGCCAGCGCGACAGTTCCCACAGATACGCAGTATTTT
.	TRBJ2-6	few	TRBV4-3	CASSQDRRGTGANVLTF	TGCGCCAGCAGCCAAGATCGGCGGGGCACTGGGGCCAACGTCCTGACTTTC
TRBD2	TRBJ2-7	.	TRBV9	CSSSVGGGTYEQYF	TGTTCCAGCAGCGTCGGCGGGGGGACCTACGAGCAGTACTTC
.	TRBJ2-1	many	TRBV5-1	CASSLGPQTDGEQFF	TGCGCCAGCAGCTTGGGGCCCCAGACGGACGGTGAGCAGTTCTTC
TRBD1	TRBJ2-7	many	TRBV19	CASSRAGTAFYEQYF	TGTGCCAGTAGTAGAGCCGGGACAGCATTCTACGAGCAGTACTTC
TRBD2	TRBJ2-7	.	TRBV6-5	CASSQLAGEFAYEQYF	TGTGCCAGCAGTCAACTAGCGGGAGAATTTGCTTACGAGCAGTACTTC
.	TRBJ2-1	.	TRBV19	CASSTGAHSYNEQFF	TGTGCCAGTAGTACGGGAGCGCACTCCTACAATGAGCAGTTCTTC
TRBD2	TRBJ2-7	.	TRBV7-2	CASSRVAGGLELHF	TGTGCCAGCAGCAGAGTAGCGGGGGGCCTCGAGTTGCACTTC
.	TRBJ1-1	many	TRBV19	CASSTGRTEAFF	TGTGCCAGTAGTACAGGACGCACTGAAGCTTTCTTT
.	TRBJ1-1	many	TRBV7-6	CASSLRSVGATGTEAFF	TGTGCCAGCAGCTTAAGGAGTGTAGGTGCGACGGGCACTGAAGCTTTCTTT
.	TRBJ1-1	.	TRBV12-3/TRBV12-4	CASSLGDTGFF	TGTGCCAGCAGTTTAGGGGACACTGGTTTCTTT
.	TRBJ1-5	.	TRBV25-1	CASSEGVSNQPQHF	TGTGCCAGCAGTGAAGGGGTTAGCAATCAGCCCCAGCATTTT
TRBD2	TRBJ2-1	few	TRBV27	CASSYASGRAGSYNEQFF	TGTGCCAGCAGTTATGCTAGCGGGAGGGCCGGGTCCTACAATGAGCAGTTCTTC
TRBD1	TRBJ1-5	.	TRBV4-1	CASSQENRGYGQPQHF	TGCGCCAGCAGCCAAGAAAACAGGGGTTATGGTCAGCCCCAGCATTTT
TRBD2	TRBJ2-1	many	TRBV4-3	CASSSGRRNEQFF	TGCGCCAGCAGCAGCGGGAGACGGAATGAGCAGTTCTTC
.	TRBJ2-3	.	TRBV21-1	CAGSKVQAGGTDTQYF	TGTGCCGGCAGCAAAGTGCAAGCGGGAGGCACAGATACGCAGTATTTT
TRBD2	TRBJ2-7	many	TRBV6-2/TRBV6-3	CASSSTSSGRTTEQYF	TGTGCCAGCAGTTCCACCTCTAGCGGGAGGACCACCGAGCAGTACTTC
.	TRBJ1-1	many	TRBV20-1	CSARPAGNTEAFF	TGCAGTGCAAGGCCGGCAGGGAACACTGAAGCTTTCTTT
.	TRBJ2-7	few	TRBV20-1	CSAEPGSSYEQYF	TGCAGTGCTGAGCCAGGGAGCTCCTACGAGCAGTACTTC
TRBD1	TRBJ2-3	.	TRBV12-5	CASGLGTDTDTQYF	TGTGCTAGTGGCCTTGGGACAGACACAGATACGCAGTATTTT
.	TRBJ1-5	many	TRBV21-1	CASSKNRDRADQPQHF	TGTGCCAGCAGCAAAAACCGGGACAGGGCCGATCAGCCCCAGCATTTT